This T cell receptor (beta chain) was identified in a study of sequential checkpoint blockade in melanoma. The V gene's germline CDR1 is SGDLS and CDR2 YYNGEE. The CDR3 is 14 amino acids. Profiling relied on immunoSEQ multiplex PCR, and the TCRdb table lists in-frame clones only, not all of them. Counted here are about 28,000 clones, approximately 80% occurring once; the ten biggest clones make up about 14%. Noted treatment: randomized to nivolumab then ipilimumab (arm A) or the reverse (arm B). Sorted cells were live CD3+CD8+, lacking CD19 and CD56, from PBMCs. This rearrangement joins TRBV9 to TRBJ2-5, with 8 bases fitting TRBD1. With the DNA end fitting TRBJ2-7 better, the J assignment may be wrong. The receptor was isolated from a human donor with melanoma. The source was CD8+ T cells sorted from blood (inferred from file names), collected from a patient given nivolumab and ipilimumab in sequence. In DNA form, the CDR3 reads TGTGCCAGCAGCGTAGGGCAGGGGGCGAGCGAGCAGTACTTC. As protein: CASSVGQGASEQYF.